What follows are 31 T cell receptor beta chains derived from one specimen sequenced in a study of blood T cell repertoires in COVID-19. Repertoires were generated with immunoSEQ multiplex PCR, while TCRdb's copy carries only in-frame clones and drops some. This sample yields around 160,000 clones, of which about 90% are seen a single time; roughly 4% belongs to the top ten. The specimen sequenced was PBMCs or T cells enriched from blood (not recorded which). The receptor source for this set is a woman between 40 and 50 years old who had been exposed to COVID-19.

The chain has TRBV5-1 and TRBJ2-7; TRBD1 agrees at 7 bases. Germline trimming cut 2 bases from V and 5 bases from J; bases unmatched to any gene: 10. The CDR3 sequence is 15 residues long. The germline V gene has CDR1 SGHRS and CDR2 YFSETQ. The chain's CDR3 is CASSFTGEVFDEQYF. The DNA for the CDR3 is TGCGCCAGCAGCTTTACAGGGGAAGTTTTCGACGAGCAGTACTTC.

The chain carries TRBV27 and TRBJ1-1; tentative D call: TRBD1 (6 bases). The CDR3 consists of 13 residues. In germline, CDR1 is MNHEY, CDR2 SMNVEV (reference sequence). V was shortened by 6 bases and J by 3 bases, with 11 bases between the two germline ends. The CDR3 sequence: CASRGAPYTEAFF. In DNA, the CDR3 is TGTGCCAGCAGGGGGGCCCCGTACACTGAAGCTTTCTTT.

The chain is built from TRBV29-1 and TRBJ2-2, with D possibly matching TRBD1 (6 bases). Germline CDR1 reads SQVTM; CDR2 reads ANQGSEA. CDR3 length equals 12 residues. V lost 6 bases to trimming and J lost 7 bases, with 12 bases between them. The DNA of the CDR3 is TGCAGCGTGCTAACAGGGATCGGGGAGCTGTTTTTT. As protein: CSVLTGIGELFF.

The chain couples TRBV28 to TRBJ2-3, with D possibly matching TRBD2 (6 bases). V lost 3 bases to trimming and J lost 3 bases, with 13 bases between them. CDR3 length: 15 amino acids. The germline V gene has CDR1 MDHEN and CDR2 SYDVKM. For the CDR3, the DNA is TGTGCCAGCAGTTTCCCTCCCGGGACTACAGATACGCAGTATTTT. It translates to CASSFPPGTTDTQYF.

The gene calls are TRBV28 and TRBJ1-4; 8 bases are a match to TRBD1. CDR3 length: 16 amino acids. With V trimmed by 7 bases and J by 0 bases, 7 bases remained unmatched. Germline V gives CDR1 MDHEN, CDR2 SYDVKM. DNA of the CDR3: TGTGCCAGCACCAGGGACAGGAAACCAACTAATGAAAAACTGTTTTTT. This gives the protein CASTRDRKPTNEKLFF.

This clone was recorded a few times. This chain joins TRBV4-1 and TRBJ1-1; 10 positions match TRBD1. V shed 0 bases and J 1 base; nucleotides not matched to a gene: 5. The CDR3 is 17 residues long. In germline, CDR1 is MGHRA, CDR2 YSYEKL. This chain's CDR3 is CASSQDIGTGANTEAFF. The CDR3 region has the DNA TGCGCCAGCAGCCAAGATATCGGGACAGGGGCGAACACTGAAGCTTTCTTT.

The rearrangement links TRBV9 to TRBJ2-2, with 7 bases that match TRBD2. The V segment lost 5 bases and the J segment 4 bases; nucleotides outside the gene matches: 8. This CDR3 spans 15 amino acids. Germline CDR1 SGDLS, CDR2 YYNGEE. CDR3 sequence reads: CASRGVTGGTGELFF. The CDR3 region has the DNA TGTGCCAGCAGGGGGGTCACGGGAGGCACCGGGGAGCTGTTTTTT.

V and J are TRBV28 and TRBJ2-2, with 10 bases lining up with TRBD2. There are 17 residues in the CDR3. Looked up from germline, CDR1 is MDHEN and CDR2 is SYDVKM. With 3 bases clipped from V and 6 bases from J, the junction kept 10 bases outside the gene matches. The CDR3 here is CASSFILLAGAAGELFF. The CDR3 nucleotides are TGTGCCAGCAGTTTTATCCTCCTAGCGGGAGCGGCCGGGGAGCTGTTTTTT.

The rearrangement joins TRBV4-3 to TRBJ1-3; the D gene is possibly TRBD1 (6 bases). This CDR3 is built from 15 residues. Germline-derived CDR1 and CDR2 are LGHNA and YSLEER. V lost 6 bases and J 0 bases, leaving 12 bases between the germline ends. The CDR3 DNA sequence: TGCGCCAGCAGGGACAGTGGGGGCTCTGGAAACACCATATATTTT. Amino acid sequence: CASRDSGGSGNTIYF.

This chain uses TRBV27 with TRBJ2-3; possibly TRBD2 for D (5 bases). The CDR3 consists of 14 residues. CDR1 and CDR2 (germline): MNHEY, SMNVEV (reference sequence). Trimming left V 2 bases short and J 4 bases short, with 10 bases between. CDR3 amino acids: CASSLRDSSDTQYF. In DNA form, the CDR3 reads TGTGCCAGCAGTTTACGGGATAGTTCAGATACGCAGTATTTT.

The chain joins TRBV6-5 to TRBJ1-1, with a weak D call TRBD1 (5 bases). Deletions cut 3 bases from V and 3 bases from J, with 8 bases between. This CDR3 has 13 amino acids. From germline, CDR1 is MNHEY and CDR2 SVGAGI. This CDR3 is CASSYLGDTEAFF. The DNA for the CDR3 is TGTGCCAGCAGTTATCTAGGGGACACTGAAGCTTTCTTT.

The rearrangement uses TRBV6-5 and TRBJ1-3; D is possibly TRBD1 (6 bases). Between the trimmed V and J ends, which lost 2 bases and 2 bases, there was a span of 13 bases. This CDR3 spans 16 amino acids. Germline V gene sequence: CDR1 MNHEY, CDR2 SVGAGI. The CDR3: CASSYNLGATGNTIYF. For the CDR3, the DNA is TGTGCCAGCAGTTACAATTTGGGGGCAACTGGAAACACCATATATTTT.

This rearrangement joins TRBV5-1 to TRBJ2-7; a weak D match, TRBD2 (6 bases). This CDR3 comprises 21 residues. V was trimmed by 1 base and J by 2 bases, leaving 31 bases between them. Germline lookup yields CDR1 SGHRS and CDR2 YFSETQ. CDR3 protein: CASSLPPTLNLGTQKPYEQYF. The CDR3 bases are TGCGCCAGCAGCTTGCCTCCTACCTTGAACTTAGGGACTCAAAAGCCCTACGAGCAGTACTTC.

The chain joins TRBV29-1 to TRBJ1-2, with a tentative D call TRBD1 (6 bases). V was pared by 4 bases and J by 0 bases, with 12 bases between. In germline, CDR1 is SQVTM, CDR2 ANQGSEA. The CDR3 spans 14 residues. CDR3 residues: CSVGGGASNYGYTF. In DNA, the CDR3 is TGCAGCGTTGGGGGGGGCGCCTCTAACTATGGCTACACCTTC. Variable domain in full (rest from reference TRBV29-1 and TRBJ1-2): SAVISQKPSRDICQRGTSLTIQCQVDSQVTMMFWYRQQPGQSLTLIATANQGSEATYESGFVIDKFPISRPNLTFSTLTVSNMSPEDSSIYLCSVGGGASNYGYTFGSGTRLTVV.

The CDR3 loop reads CASSFDSRQPQHF. CDR3 DNA sequence: TGTGCCAGCAGTTTTGATTCGAGGCAGCCCCAGCATTTT. The chain is built from TRBV12-3 or TRBV12-4 and TRBJ1-5; the D is unclear. CDR3 length equals 13 residues. V was trimmed by 3 bases and J by 7 bases, leaving 10 bases between them.

V is TRBV6-2 or TRBV6-3 and J is TRBJ2-3; 12 positions match TRBD2. Germline V gene sequence: CDR1 MNHEY, CDR2 SVGEGT. V trimming: 5 bases; J trimming: 0 bases; junction bases outside the gene matches: 3. CDR3 length: 16 residues. The CDR3 protein is CASSNLAGGSTDTQYF. The CDR3 nucleotides read TGTGCCAGCAGTAACCTAGCGGGAGGGAGCACAGATACGCAGTATTTT.

V gene TRBV27 combines with J gene TRBJ2-3; D is uncertain. The germline V gene has CDR1 MNHEY and CDR2 SMNVEV (reference sequence). The CDR3 totals 12 residues. V shed 4 bases and J shed 2 bases, with 4 bases lying between them. The DNA of the CDR3 is TGTGCCAGCAGTTCAAACACAGATACGCAGTATTTT. Encoded protein: CASSSNTDTQYF.

This chain connects TRBV7-9 to TRBJ2-7, with 11 nucleotides matching TRBD2. The V segment lost 5 bases and the J segment 3 bases; nucleotides outside the gene matches: 3. The CDR3 has 14 residues. Germline values: CDR1 SEHNR, CDR2 FQNEAQ (reference sequence). CDR3 bases: TGTGCCAGCAGCCCGGGACTAGCGGTCTACGAGCAGTACTTC. Its translation: CASSPGLAVYEQYF. The full variable domain, its missing parts supplied by reference TRBV7-9 and TRBJ2-7, is DTGVSQNPRHKITKRGQNVTFRCDPISEHNRLYWYRQTLGQGPEFLTYFQNEAQLEKSRLLSDRFSAERPKGSFSTLEIQRTEQGDSAMYLCASSPGLAVYEQYFGPGTRLTVT.

The chain joins TRBV7-2 to TRBJ2-7, with 11 positions matching TRBD2. With V trimmed by 2 bases and J by 6 bases, 3 bases remained unmatched. The CDR3 spans 14 residues. CDR1 is SGHTA, CDR2 FQGNSA, per germline. CDR3 loop: CASSLFGLAGEQYF. The CDR3 nucleotides read TGTGCCAGCAGCTTATTTGGACTAGCGGGCGAGCAGTACTTC.

The rearrangement links TRBV7-2 to TRBJ2-3, with 9 bases lining up with TRBD2. The CDR3 runs 16 residues. Per germline, CDR1 SGHTA and CDR2 FQGNSA. With 2 bases clipped from V and 5 bases from J, the junction kept 8 bases outside the gene matches. The CDR3 region is CASSLLLAGNKDTQYF. The DNA for the CDR3 is TGTGCCAGCAGCTTACTCCTAGCGGGAAATAAAGATACGCAGTATTTT. The full variable domain, in which reference TRBV7-2 and TRBJ2-3 provide the parts outside the CDR3, is GAGVSQSPSNKVTEKGKDVELRCDPISGHTALYWYRQSLGQGLEFLIYFQGNSAPDKSGLPSDRFSAERTGGSVSTLTIQRTQQEDSAVYLCASSLLLAGNKDTQYFGPGTRLTVL.

This chain joins TRBV6-2 or TRBV6-3 and TRBJ2-2; TRBD1 might be the D (5 bases). The germline gives CDR1 MNHEY, CDR2 SVGEGT. V was pared by 2 bases and J by 5 bases, with 12 bases between. The CDR3 consists of 15 residues. The CDR3 reads CASSYQLQETGELFF. For the CDR3, the DNA is TGTGCCAGCAGTTACCAATTACAGGAGACCGGGGAGCTGTTTTTT.

CDR3 loop: CASSQGGGSNQPQHF. DNA for the CDR3: TGTGCCAGCAGCCAGGGTGGGGGCAGCAATCAGCCCCAGCATTTT. V gene TRBV7-9 combines with J gene TRBJ1-5; D is possibly TRBD1 (6 bases). Trimming took off 5 bases at V and 1 base at J, with 12 bases between the two ends. Germline CDR1 reads SEHNR; CDR2 reads FQNEAQ (reference sequence). The CDR3 sequence is 15 residues long.

J is TRBJ1-2 and V is TRBV27; 7 bases are shared with TRBD1. V trimming: 5 bases; J trimming: 8 bases; junction bases outside the gene matches: 17. The V gene's germline CDR1 is MNHEY and CDR2 SMNVEV (reference sequence). This CDR3 is 16 amino acids long. The CDR3 region is CASSPGQRVGVRGYTF. CDR3 nucleotides: TGTGCCAGCAGTCCGGGACAGAGAGTGGGAGTGAGGGGCTACACCTTC.

The CDR3: CASSFEGVVGFF. The CDR3 coding sequence is TGTGCCAGCAGTTTCGAGGGGGTGGTGGGTTTCTTT. The J gene is TRBJ1-1, the V gene TRBV12-3 or TRBV12-4; D is possibly TRBD1 (6 bases). V was pared by 3 bases and J by 13 bases, with 15 bases between. CDR3 length: 12 residues.

The gene calls are TRBV29-1 and TRBJ2-5; a weak D match, TRBD2 (7 bases). There are 12 residues in the CDR3. Germline CDR1 SQVTM, CDR2 ANQGSEA. The germline V and J ends were trimmed by 6 bases and 5 bases, with 13 bases remaining between them. Here the CDR3 DNA reads TGCAGCGTCAACTGGGGGGGCGAGACCCAGTACTTC. Translating gives CSVNWGGETQYF. The full variable domain, rest sourced from reference TRBV29-1 and TRBJ2-5, is SAVISQKPSRDICQRGTSLTIQCQVDSQVTMMFWYRQQPGQSLTLIATANQGSEATYESGFVIDKFPISRPNLTFSTLTVSNMSPEDSSIYLCSVNWGGETQYFGPGTRLLVL.

The chain employs TRBV29-1 and TRBJ2-3; 12 bases align to TRBD2. The germline CDR1 and CDR2 sequences are SQVTM and ANQGSEA. The CDR3 runs to 15 residues. V trimming: 6 bases; J trimming: 2 bases; junction bases outside the gene matches: 6. CDR3 loop: CSVSGLAGNTDTQYF. The CDR3 bases are TGCAGCGTATCCGGACTAGCGGGGAACACAGATACGCAGTATTTT.

The V call is TRBV29-1, the J call TRBJ1-1; maybe TRBD1 (6 bases). V was clipped by 7 bases and J by 1 base, with 10 bases between them. CDR3 length: 12 residues. From germline, CDR1 is SQVTM and CDR2 ANQGSEA. CDR3 sequence: CSAGQENTEAFF. CDR3 bases: TGCAGCGCGGGACAAGAGAACACTGAAGCTTTCTTT.

V and J are TRBV12-3 or TRBV12-4 and TRBJ1-1; D gene uncertain. V dropped 3 bases and J dropped 6 bases, with 8 bases sitting between them. This CDR3 has 12 amino acids. The CDR3 loop reads CASSLWGAEAFF. Here the CDR3 DNA reads TGTGCCAGCAGTTTGTGGGGAGCTGAAGCTTTCTTT.

V gene TRBV4-1 combines with J gene TRBJ2-2; 7 nucleotides agree with TRBD2. V shed 3 bases and J 3 bases; nucleotides not matched to a gene: 1. The CDR3 is 14 residues long. Germline V CDR1 and CDR2: MGHRA, YSYEKL. The CDR3 loop reads CASSHGLDTGELFF. The CDR3, as DNA: TGCGCCAGCAGCCATGGACTAGACACCGGGGAGCTGTTTTTT.

The rearrangement joins TRBV7-3 to TRBJ1-2; 8 bases agree with TRBD1. Trimming removed 5 bases from V and 7 bases from J; junction bases left unmatched: 9. In germline, CDR1 is SGHTA, CDR2 FQGTGA. The CDR3 contains 14 residues. The CDR3 coding sequence is TGTGCCAGCAGCCCGACAGGGGACTCTTCTGGCTACACCTTC. Protein: CASSPTGDSSGYTF. Based on the CDR3 plus reference TRBV7-3 and TRBJ1-2, the full variable domain is GAGVSQTPSNKVTEKGKYVELRCDPISGHTALYWYRQSLGQGPEFLIYFQGTGAADDSGLPNDRFFAVRPEGSVSTLKIQRTERGDSAVYLCASSPTGDSSGYTFGSGTRLTVV.

V is TRBV2 and J is TRBJ1-1; 9 nucleotides line up with TRBD1. Per germline, CDR1 SNHLY and CDR2 FYNNEI. Losses at the gene ends were 6 bases for V and 0 bases for J; bases not matched to a gene: 5. This CDR3 region has 15 residues. Written as DNA, the CDR3 is TGTGCCAGCAGCGACAGGGGGATGGTGAACACTGAAGCTTTCTTT. Translation gives CASSDRGMVNTEAFF. The entire variable domain, with the rest obtained from reference TRBV2 and TRBJ1-1, is as follows: EPEVTQTPSHQVTQMGQEVILRCVPISNHLYFYWYRQILGQKVEFLVSFYNNEISEKSEIFDDQFSVERPDGSNFTLKIRSTKLEDSAMYFCASSDRGMVNTEAFFGQGTRLTVV.